The rows below give T cell receptor beta chains drawn from one sample of a study of regulatory T cells in long-lasting Graves disease. MiXCR, run by TCRdb on the multiplex PCR reads, gives a single entry per CDR3 protein. The table has about half a million distinct CDR3 sequences, about 20% seen once; the top ten hold about 12%. This specimen was peripheral blood mononuclear cells (PBMCs), taken when the disease was refractory, from a patient treated with antithyroid drugs. These receptors were taken from a female donor with Graves disease. Each CDR3 is given with its conserved first and last residue. The order of the fields is clone size, D gene, V gene, J gene, CDR3 protein, CDR3 DNA. D genes are given only for firm matches. The size entry is marked missing in some rows and otherwise reads once, few, many or a size class.

size: .
D: TRBD2
V: TRBV30
J: TRBJ2-5
CDR3: CAWSTGAGGVWETQYF
DNA: TGTGCCTGGAGTACGGGAGCGGGGGGAGTCTGGGAGACCCAGTACTTC

size: few
D: .
V: TRBV12-3/TRBV12-4
J: TRBJ2-2
CDR3: CASSLDTNTGELFF
DNA: TGTGCCAGCAGTTTGGACACCAACACCGGGGAGCTGTTTTTT

size: .
D: .
V: TRBV4-3
J: TRBJ2-2
CDR3: CASGGMGNTGELFF
DNA: TGCGCCAGCGGGGGGATGGGAAACACCGGGGAGCTGTTTTTT

size: few
D: .
V: TRBV7-9
J: TRBJ1-4
CDR3: CASSLAALNDEKLFF
DNA: TGTGCCAGCAGCTTAGCCGCACTAAATGATGAAAAACTGTTTTTT

size: few
D: TRBD1
V: TRBV27
J: TRBJ2-5
CDR3: CASSLRFRQGPYQETQYF
DNA: TGTGCCAGCAGTTTACGGTTCCGACAGGGCCCGTACCAAGAGACCCAGTACTTC

size: few
D: .
V: TRBV9
J: TRBJ2-7
CDR3: CASSEDNYEQYF
DNA: TGTGCCAGCAGCGAAGACAACTACGAGCAGTACTTC

size: .
D: TRBD1
V: TRBV9
J: TRBJ2-5
CDR3: CASSGTGGRGETQYF
DNA: TGTGCCAGCAGCGGAACAGGGGGCAGGGGAGAGACCCAGTACTTC

size: many
D: .
V: TRBV19
J: TRBJ1-2
CDR3: CASQREVGYGYTF
DNA: TGTGCCAGCCAGAGGGAAGTAGGCTATGGCTACACCTTC

size: few
D: TRBD2
V: TRBV27
J: TRBJ2-2
CDR3: CASSQRGGSTGELFF
DNA: TGTGCCAGCAGTCAGCGGGGGGGGTCTACCGGGGAGCTGTTTTTT

size: many
D: .
V: TRBV28
J: TRBJ2-1
CDR3: CASSLSYNEQFF
DNA: TGTGCCAGCAGTTTATCCTACAATGAGCAGTTCTTC

size: few
D: .
V: TRBV28
J: TRBJ1-2
CDR3: CASSFTSGEPTTF
DNA: TGTGCCAGCAGTTTTACCAGTGGGGAGCCTACCACCTTC

size: .
D: .
V: TRBV19
J: TRBJ2-7
CDR3: CASSIASQVGQQYF
DNA: TGTGCCAGTAGTATAGCTTCTCAAGTCGGACAACAGTACTTC

size: .
D: TRBD1
V: TRBV20-1
J: TRBJ2-2
CDR3: CSALTGGTGELFF
DNA: TGCAGTGCTCTCACAGGGGGGACCGGGGAGCTGTTTTTT

size: many
D: .
V: TRBV11-2
J: TRBJ1-1
CDR3: CASSWDRTEAFF
DNA: TGTGCCAGCAGCTGGGACCGGACTGAAGCTTTCTTT

size: few
D: .
V: TRBV7-2
J: TRBJ2-6
CDR3: CASSLAAGSGANVLTF
DNA: TGTGCCAGCAGCTTAGCGGCAGGGAGTGGGGCCAACGTCCTGACTTTC

size: .
D: TRBD2
V: TRBV28
J: TRBJ2-1
CDR3: CASLRAGGSYNEQFF
DNA: TGTGCCAGCCTTAGAGCGGGAGGCTCCTACAATGAGCAGTTCTTC

size: many
D: .
V: TRBV11-1
J: TRBJ2-5
CDR3: CASMNARTQETQYF
DNA: TGTGCCAGCATGAATGCCAGAACCCAAGAGACCCAGTACTTC

size: many
D: TRBD1
V: TRBV20-1
J: TRBJ2-7
CDR3: CSALADRGYEQYF
DNA: TGCAGTGCCCTCGCTGACAGGGGATACGAGCAGTACTTC

size: many
D: .
V: TRBV12-3/TRBV12-4
J: TRBJ1-5
CDR3: CASSPSGAQPQHF
DNA: TGTGCCAGCAGTCCCTCCGGGGCTCAGCCCCAGCATTTT

size: few
D: TRBD1
V: TRBV20-1
J: TRBJ2-7
CDR3: CSAQTGTGLYEQYF
DNA: TGCAGTGCCCAGACCGGGACAGGGCTTTACGAGCAGTACTTC

size: .
D: .
V: TRBV29-1
J: TRBJ1-1
CDR3: CSVDLVGKGTEAFF
DNA: TGCAGCGTGGATCTCGTAGGGAAGGGCACTGAAGCTTTCTTT

size: few
D: .
V: TRBV7-9
J: TRBJ1-6
CDR3: CASSPGSGADNSPLHF
DNA: TGTGCCAGCAGCCCCGGTTCAGGAGCCGATAATTCACCCCTCCACTTT

size: many
D: TRBD1
V: TRBV28
J: TRBJ1-1
CDR3: CASNSQGFTEAFF
DNA: TGTGCCAGCAACTCACAGGGGTTCACTGAAGCTTTCTTT

size: .
D: .
V: TRBV20-1
J: TRBJ2-7
CDR3: CSARDHNSLAYEQYF
DNA: TGCAGTGCTAGAGATCATAACTCCCTGGCCTACGAGCAGTACTTC

size: few
D: .
V: TRBV12-3/TRBV12-4
J: TRBJ1-2
CDR3: CASSRPLNYGYTF
DNA: TGTGCCAGCAGTCGGCCCCTTAACTATGGCTACACCTTC

size: .
D: .
V: TRBV6-5
J: TRBJ1-3
CDR3: CASSYENRHTIYF
DNA: TGTGCCAGCAGTTACGAAAACAGACACACCATATATTTT

size: few
D: .
V: TRBV6-6
J: TRBJ2-2
CDR3: CASSYSQGLNTGELFF
DNA: TGTGCCAGCAGTTACTCGCAGGGACTGAACACCGGGGAGCTGTTTTTT

size: many
D: .
V: TRBV20-1
J: TRBJ2-5
CDR3: CSASRTQETQYF
DNA: TGCAGTGCTAGTAGGACCCAAGAGACCCAGTACTTC